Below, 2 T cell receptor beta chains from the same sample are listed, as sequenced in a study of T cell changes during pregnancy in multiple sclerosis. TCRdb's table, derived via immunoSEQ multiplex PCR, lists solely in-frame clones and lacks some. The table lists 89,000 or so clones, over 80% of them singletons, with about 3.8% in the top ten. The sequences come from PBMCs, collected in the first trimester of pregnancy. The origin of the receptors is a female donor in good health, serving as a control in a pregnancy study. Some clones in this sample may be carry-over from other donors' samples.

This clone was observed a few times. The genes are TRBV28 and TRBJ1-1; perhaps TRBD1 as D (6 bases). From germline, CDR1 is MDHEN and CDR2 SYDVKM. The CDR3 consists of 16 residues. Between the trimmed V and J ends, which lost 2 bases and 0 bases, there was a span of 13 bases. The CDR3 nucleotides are TGTGCCAGCAGTTTACCAGGGGCCAACATGAACACTGAAGCTTTCTTT. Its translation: CASSLPGANMNTEAFF.

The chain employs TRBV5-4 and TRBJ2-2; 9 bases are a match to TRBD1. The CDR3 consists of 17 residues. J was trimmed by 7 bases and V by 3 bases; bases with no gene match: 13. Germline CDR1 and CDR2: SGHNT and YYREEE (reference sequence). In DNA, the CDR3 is TGTGCCAGCAGCTCATACTCCGGGACAGGGACGAGCGGGGAGCTGTTTTTT. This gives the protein CASSSYSGTGTSGELFF.